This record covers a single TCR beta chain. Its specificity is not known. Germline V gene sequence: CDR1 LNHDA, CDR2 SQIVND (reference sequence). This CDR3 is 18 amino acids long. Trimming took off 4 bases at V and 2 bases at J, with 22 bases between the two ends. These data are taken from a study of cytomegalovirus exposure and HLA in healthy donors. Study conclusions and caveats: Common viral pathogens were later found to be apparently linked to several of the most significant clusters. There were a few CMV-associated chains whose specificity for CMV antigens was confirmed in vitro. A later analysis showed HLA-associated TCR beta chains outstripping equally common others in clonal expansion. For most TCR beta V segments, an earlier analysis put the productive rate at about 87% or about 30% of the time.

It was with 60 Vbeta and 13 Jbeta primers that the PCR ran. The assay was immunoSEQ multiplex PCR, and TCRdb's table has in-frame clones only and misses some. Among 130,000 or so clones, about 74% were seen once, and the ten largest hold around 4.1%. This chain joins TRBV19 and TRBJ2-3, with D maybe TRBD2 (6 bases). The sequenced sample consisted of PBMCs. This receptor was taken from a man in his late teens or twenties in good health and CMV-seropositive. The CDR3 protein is CASSTLPKAGPFTDTQYF. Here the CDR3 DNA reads TGTGCCAGTAGTACCCTTCCGAAAGCGGGCCCCTTCACAGATACGCAGTATTTT. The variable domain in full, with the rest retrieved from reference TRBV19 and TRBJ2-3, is DGGITQSPKYLFRKEGQNVTLSCEQNLNHDAMYWYRQDPGQGLRLIYYSQIVNDFQKGDIAEGYSVSREKKESFPLTVTSAQKNPTAFYLCASSTLPKAGPFTDTQYFGPGTRLTVL.